These 31 T cell receptor beta chains were sequenced from one sample in a study of beta chain features in type 1 diabetes. Expressed TCRB transcripts were sequenced because the isolated RNA had all been reverse transcribed beforehand. The assay was immunoSEQ multiplex PCR, and TCRdb's table has in-frame clones only and misses some. In the table there are around 500,000 clones, approximately 30% of which are singletons. Sequencing used naive CD4+ T cells from blood. These TCRs come from a man younger than 30 in good health.

The V and J genes are TRBV11-2 and TRBJ2-7; no firm D call. V gave up 1 base and J gave up 4 bases, with 8 bases separating them. In germline, CDR1 is SGHAT, CDR2 FQNNGV. This CDR3 is 13 amino acids long. The CDR3 here is CASSLGPVYEQYF. The CDR3 region has the DNA TGTGCCAGCAGCTTAGGTCCCGTTTACGAGCAGTACTTC.

The V gene is TRBV14, the J gene TRBJ2-3, with a possible D match to TRBD2 (5 bases). V lost 8 bases and J lost 0, with 9 bases in between. The CDR3 extends over 13 amino acids. Per the germline V gene, CDR1 is SGHDN and CDR2 is FVKESK. This CDR3 reads CASRGFSTDTQYF. Written as DNA, the CDR3 is TGTGCCAGCCGAGGGTTTAGCACAGATACGCAGTATTTT.

This rearrangement joins TRBV27 to TRBJ1-5, with a possible D match to TRBD1 (6 bases). The germline V and J ends were trimmed by 2 bases and 2 bases, with 16 bases remaining between them. CDR1 MNHEY and CDR2 SMNVEV come from the germline V gene (reference sequence). The CDR3 length is 17 residues. The CDR3 bases are TGTGCCAGCAGTTTAATGGGCGGGGGCTTGGGCAATCAGCCCCAGCATTTT. Translating it yields CASSLMGGGLGNQPQHF.

This chain links TRBV9 with TRBJ2-1; D is unresolved. CDR1 is SGDLS, CDR2 YYNGEE, per germline. The length of the CDR3 is 12 residues. V was pared by 4 bases and J by 9 bases, with 11 bases between. DNA for the CDR3: TGTGCCAGCAGCCCACACCTGGGTGAGCAGTTCTTC. This translates into CASSPHLGEQFF.

This clone was observed a handful of times. Germline is not matched at one junction end, which may reflect a read error. V gene TRBV7-3 combines with J gene TRBJ2-7; maybe TRBD1 (5 bases). CDR3 size: 14 residues. The V gene's germline CDR1 is SGHTA and CDR2 FQGTGA. In DNA form, the CDR3 reads TGTGCCAGCAGTTTAACCCCAGGGCCCCACGAGCAGTACTTC. This encodes CASSLTPGPHEQYF.

V usage is TRBV9 and J usage is TRBJ2-2, with D uncertain. With 4 bases removed from V and 1 base from J, the gap between germline ends came to 11 bases. This CDR3 comprises 15 residues. Germline-derived CDR1 and CDR2 are SGDLS and YYNGEE. For the CDR3, the DNA is TGTGCCAGCAGCCTGGTATGGGGGAACACCGGGGAGCTGTTTTTT. Its protein product is CASSLVWGNTGELFF. The entire variable domain, with the rest obtained from reference TRBV9 and TRBJ2-2, is as follows: DSGVTQTPKHLITATGQRVTLRCSPRSGDLSVYWYQQSLDQGLQFLIQYYNGEERAKGNILERFSAQQFPDLHSELNLSSLELGDSALYFCASSLVWGNTGELFFGEGSRLTVL.

The V gene is TRBV27, the J gene TRBJ2-5; 13 bases map to TRBD2. CDR1 MNHEY and CDR2 SMNVEV come from the germline V gene (reference sequence). The junction had 3 bases not matched to a gene; V was cut back by 6 bases and J by 5 bases. This CDR3 comprises 14 residues. The CDR3 coding sequence is TGTGCCAGCAGAGGACTAGCGGGAGTGGAGACCCAGTACTTC. Its translation: CASRGLAGVETQYF.

This clone was seen a few times. The chain employs TRBV10-3 and TRBJ1-2, with TRBD1 identical over 7 bases. The V gene end was trimmed by 2 bases and the J gene end by 4 bases; junction bases not matched to a gene: 4. Germline V gene sequence: CDR1 ENHRY, CDR2 SYGVKD. This CDR3 spans 14 amino acids. CDR3 bases: TGTGCCATCAGTGAGGACAGGGATGGCTATGGCTACACCTTC. It codes for CAISEDRDGYGYTF.

This chain joins TRBV7-2 and TRBJ2-2; D unresolved. The V gene lost 5 bases and the J gene lost 5 bases, with 12 bases spanning the gap. This CDR3 spans 14 amino acids. In germline, CDR1 is SGHTA, CDR2 FQGNSA. CDR3 protein: CASSLRMGTGELFF. The CDR3 region has the DNA TGTGCCAGCAGCCTCCGTATGGGGACCGGGGAGCTGTTTTTT.

A few counts support this clone. The chain recombines TRBV29-1 with TRBJ1-4; maybe TRBD1 (6 bases). CDR1 and CDR2 (germline): SQVTM, ANQGSEA. The V end lost 4 bases, the J end lost 6 bases, and 12 bases lay between the germline ends. This CDR3 region has 13 residues. For the CDR3, the DNA is TGCAGCGTTGTTTCAGGGGTGGATGAAAAACTGTTTTTT. This sequence encodes CSVVSGVDEKLFF.

This clone was observed a few times. The chain recombines TRBV29-1 with TRBJ2-3; D not resolved. The V end lost 3 bases, the J end lost 2 bases, and 9 bases lay between the germline ends. The CDR3 totals 13 residues. Germline V gives CDR1 SQVTM, CDR2 ANQGSEA. The DNA for the CDR3 is TGCAGCGTTGAGGACCTCATCACAGATACGCAGTATTTT. Translating gives CSVEDLITDTQYF.

This clone was seen more than once but under ten times. The gene calls are TRBV30 and TRBJ2-3, with TRBD2 matching 10 bases. V shed 4 bases, J shed 3 bases, and the junction held 7 bases outside the gene matches. From germline, CDR1 is GTSNPN and CDR2 SVGIG (reference sequence). The CDR3 runs 15 residues. This chain's CDR3 is CAWTGDSGRTDTQYF. In nucleotides, the CDR3 is TGTGCCTGGACAGGGGATAGCGGGAGGACAGATACGCAGTATTTT.

The rearrangement uses TRBV30 and TRBJ2-5, with D unresolved. The CDR3 length is 11 residues. The V gene's germline CDR1 is GTSNPN and CDR2 SVGIG (reference sequence). Between the trimmed V and J ends, which lost 1 base and 4 bases, there was a span of 4 bases. The CDR3 loop reads CAWSEVETQYF. The CDR3, as DNA: TGTGCCTGGAGTGAGGTAGAGACCCAGTACTTC.

The rearrangement uses TRBV5-4 and TRBJ1-1, with a tentative D call TRBD1 (5 bases). Trimming took 4 bases from V and 6 from J, leaving 16 bases between them. Germline CDR1 SGHNT, CDR2 YYREEE (reference sequence). This CDR3 region has 14 residues. In nucleotides, the CDR3 is TGTGCCAGCAGCAAGGGACCATTAGAGGCTGAAGCTTTCTTT. Residues: CASSKGPLEAEAFF.

The rearrangement uses TRBV7-9 and TRBJ1-4; tentatively, D is TRBD1 (6 bases). Germline assignment: CDR1 SEHNR and CDR2 FQNEAQ (reference sequence). The CDR3 sequence is 14 residues long. V was pared by 5 bases and J by 12 bases, with 19 bases between. This CDR3 is CASSQQGPDGELFF. The CDR3 DNA sequence: TGTGCCAGCAGCCAACAGGGCCCCGATGGGGAACTGTTTTTT.

This rearrangement joins TRBV13 to TRBJ2-3, with TRBD1 matching 8 bases. This CDR3 spans 16 amino acids. The germline V gene encodes CDR1 PRHDT and CDR2 FYEKMQ (reference sequence). V dropped 7 bases and J dropped 0; count of bases not matched to a gene: 9. Written as DNA, the CDR3 is TGTGCCAGCACCAGGGGGCACAGCGCTAGCACAGATACGCAGTATTTT. It yields the protein CASTRGHSASTDTQYF.

V usage is TRBV19 and J usage is TRBJ2-3; maybe TRBD2 (5 bases). Between the trimmed V and J ends, which lost 4 bases and 4 bases, there was a span of 12 bases. The V gene's germline CDR1 is LNHDA and CDR2 SQIVND (reference sequence). The CDR3 contains 14 residues. The CDR3 bases are TGTGCCAGTAGTAGAAGCGGAGCCCCAGATACGCAGTATTTT. Its protein product is CASSRSGAPDTQYF.

CDR3 region: CASSLVIDTQYF. The CDR3 coding sequence is TGCGCCAGCAGCTTAGTCATAGATACGCAGTATTTT. The V and J genes are TRBV5-1 and TRBJ2-3, with D unclear. This CDR3 has 12 residues. Germline values: CDR1 SGHRS, CDR2 YFSETQ. Trimming stripped 2 bases from V and 5 bases from J, with 6 bases between. Variable domain in full (rest from reference TRBV5-1 and TRBJ2-3): KAGVTQTPRYLIKTRGQQVTLSCSPISGHRSVSWYQQTPGQGLQFLFEYFSETQRNKGNFPGRFSGRQFSNSRSEMNVSTLELGDSALYLCASSLVIDTQYFGPGTRLTVL.

This clone was observed a handful of times. The chain employs TRBV28 and TRBJ2-1, with 9 bases fitting TRBD1. The CDR3 loop spans 15 amino acids. The ends lost 2 bases at V and 7 bases at J; junction bases unmatched: 6. Germline CDR1 MDHEN, CDR2 SYDVKM. In nucleotides, the CDR3 is TGTGCCAGCAGTTTAGGGGACAGGGAGAGTAATGAGCAGTTCTTC. Its protein product is CASSLGDRESNEQFF.

This clone turned up a few times. The V and J genes are TRBV7-9 and TRBJ2-1; 8 bases align to TRBD2. The CDR3 spans 17 residues. Trimming at V came to 5 bases and at J to 9 bases, leaving 18 bases not matched to a gene. CDR1 is SEHNR, CDR2 FQNEAQ, per germline (reference sequence). The CDR3 here is CASSRQRGTSGFGEQFF. CDR3 bases: TGTGCCAGCAGCCGACAAAGGGGAACTAGCGGTTTCGGTGAGCAGTTCTTC.

This clone was seen only a few times. This chain connects TRBV30 to TRBJ1-1; TRBD1 agrees at 7 bases. The CDR3 is 13 amino acids. Losses at the gene ends were 2 bases for V and 5 bases for J; bases not matched to a gene: 5. In germline, CDR1 is GTSNPN, CDR2 SVGIG (reference sequence). Here the CDR3 reads CAWSRDRLTEAFF. The DNA for the CDR3 is TGTGCCTGGAGTAGGGACAGATTAACTGAAGCTTTCTTT.

The chain combines TRBV27 with TRBJ2-7, with a tentative D call TRBD1 (7 bases). The CDR3 consists of 13 residues. V was cut by 6 bases and J by 2 bases, with 11 bases left in between. Germline lookup yields CDR1 MNHEY and CDR2 SMNVEV (reference sequence). The CDR3 coding sequence is TGTGCCAGCAGGCGGGACAGTACCTACGAGCAGTACTTC. It translates to CASRRDSTYEQYF.

This clone came up a few times. The CDR3 region is CASSPPFAGAGEQYF. CDR3 bases: TGTGCCAGCAGCCCACCTTTTGCGGGGGCGGGGGAGCAGTACTTC. The chain combines TRBV6-5 with TRBJ2-7; the D gene is possibly TRBD2 (7 bases). V lost 6 bases to trimming and J lost 7 bases, with 22 bases between them. Germline CDR1 reads MNHEY; CDR2 reads SVGAGI. CDR3 size: 15 residues.

This clone was seen only a few times. The chain recombines TRBV4-3 with TRBJ1-1; D ambiguous. CDR3 length equals 14 residues. Per germline, CDR1 LGHNA and CDR2 YSLEER. The germline V and J ends were trimmed by 1 base and 2 bases, with 8 bases remaining between them. This CDR3 is CASSQVVDNTEAFF. CDR3 coding DNA: TGCGCCAGCAGCCAAGTGGTGGACAACACTGAAGCTTTCTTT.

The V gene is TRBV4-1, the J gene TRBJ1-1, with TRBD1 as a possible D gene (5 bases). Germline CDR1 and CDR2: MGHRA and YSYEKL. Trimming shortened V by 3 bases and J by 1 base, and 18 bases separated the two germline ends. The CDR3 runs to 17 residues. The CDR3 DNA reads as TGCGCCAGCAGCCACCCCCCAGGCGGGGCAGGGAACACTGAAGCTTTCTTT. It is translated as CASSHPPGGAGNTEAFF.

This clone was seen a few times. Here the CDR3 DNA reads TGTGCCTGGAGTGTACTCTTCGAGCAGTACTTC. It yields the protein CAWSVLFEQYF. This sequence joins TRBV30 and TRBJ2-7; D ambiguous. Germline lookup yields CDR1 GTSNPN and CDR2 SVGIG (reference sequence). The CDR3 is 11 residues long. V was clipped by 0 bases and J by 6 bases, with 6 bases between them.

About this clone itself: At the DNA level, this CDR3 is encoded by other sequences in the same sample as well. This rearrangement joins TRBV30 to TRBJ1-4; TRBD1 might be the D (6 bases). V lost 0 bases to trimming and J lost 2 bases, with 7 bases between them. CDR1 GTSNPN and CDR2 SVGIG come from the germline V gene (reference sequence). CDR3 size: 14 residues. The CDR3 bases are TGTGCCTGGAGTGTAGGGGGTACTAATGAAAAACTGTTTTTT. Protein sequence: CAWSVGGTNEKLFF.

This chain connects TRBV29-1 to TRBJ2-7; weak D call: TRBD2 (6 bases). CDR3 length: 13 amino acids. Trimming stripped 3 bases from V and 7 bases from J, with 16 bases between. Germline V lookup: CDR1 SQVTM, CDR2 ANQGSEA. The CDR3 region has the DNA TGCAGCGTTGATTACGGCAGGGCGGGGGAGCAGTACTTC. This translates into CSVDYGRAGEQYF.

Note on this clone: Other DNA sequences within the sample encode an identical CDR3. V and J are TRBV29-1 and TRBJ2-3; a possible D gene is TRBD2 (6 bases). V lost 7 bases, J lost 2 bases, and 13 bases lay in between. The CDR3 has 13 residues. Germline V gene lookup returns CDR1 SQVTM and CDR2 ANQGSEA. The CDR3 loop is CSGEVGDTDTQYF. The CDR3 region has the DNA TGCAGCGGGGAGGTCGGGGACACAGATACGCAGTATTTT.

There are a few counts of this clone. The chain links TRBV5-1 to TRBJ2-7; no firm D call. Per the germline V gene, CDR1 is SGHRS and CDR2 is YFSETQ. The CDR3 loop spans 14 amino acids. V lost 5 bases to trimming and J lost 5 bases, with 17 bases between them. The CDR3 region has the DNA TGCGCCAGCAGAGCATCCTCGGAGACTCACGAGCAGTACTTC. Its translation is CASRASSETHEQYF. Together with reference TRBV5-1 and TRBJ2-7, the CDR3 gives the full variable domain: KAGVTQTPRYLIKTRGQQVTLSCSPISGHRSVSWYQQTPGQGLQFLFEYFSETQRNKGNFPGRFSGRQFSNSRSEMNVSTLELGDSALYLCASRASSETHEQYFGPGTRLTVT.

The rearrangement joins TRBV18 to TRBJ2-5; D gene ambiguous. The CDR3 totals 14 residues. Germline V gene data show CDR1 as KGHSH and CDR2 as LQKENI. Deletions cut 10 bases from V and 1 base from J, with 16 bases between. Here the CDR3 DNA reads TGTGCCACCACCAAGGTTGGTCTCCAAGAGACCCAGTACTTC. Its translation is CATTKVGLQETQYF.